The 13 T cell receptor beta chains listed next were all sequenced from one sample in a study of cytotoxic CD8 clonotypes in ibrutinib-treated CLL. TCRdb keeps only in-frame clones here, not all; method: immunoSEQ multiplex PCR. The sample includes about 50,000 clones, 45% to 60% of them seen just once. The sequencing used PBMCs, collected after 24 months of ibrutinib treatment. The receptor set was obtained from a human donor with chronic lymphocytic leukemia.

This clone has only a few counts. The rearrangement joins TRBV25-1 to TRBJ1-6; D is ambiguous. Trimming took 2 bases from V and 10 from J, leaving 9 bases between them. CDR1 and CDR2 from the germline V gene are MGHDK and SYGVNS. This CDR3 comprises 13 residues. The CDR3 DNA reads TGTGCCAGCAGTGAAGTCGGCAGCTCACCCCTCCACTTT. Its translation is CASSEVGSSPLHF.

The sample holds a few counts of this clone. The V call is TRBV6-1, the J call TRBJ1-2; possible D gene TRBD1, 5 bases. The germline gives CDR1 MNHNS, CDR2 SASEGT. V lost 8 bases to trimming and J lost 4 bases, with 11 bases between them. This CDR3 is 12 amino acids long. In DNA, the CDR3 is TGTGCCAGCGTCTGGGACCGCTATGGCTACACCTTC. This translates into CASVWDRYGYTF.

The V gene is TRBV2, the J gene TRBJ1-1; D gene uncertain. The CDR3 is 13 residues long. The V end lost 2 bases, the J end lost 0 bases, and 4 bases lay between the germline ends. From germline, CDR1 is SNHLY and CDR2 FYNNEI. Here the CDR3 reads CASSERMNTEAFF. Written as DNA, the CDR3 is TGTGCCAGCAGTGAAAGAATGAACACTGAAGCTTTCTTT.

This chain joins TRBV27 and TRBJ1-2; TRBD1 matches 9 bases. CDR1 and CDR2 (germline): MNHEY, SMNVEV (reference sequence). V dropped 4 bases and J dropped 5; count of bases not matched to a gene: 5. The CDR3 has 14 residues. As DNA, the CDR3 is TGTGCCAGCAGTTACAGGGGGCGCGGTTATGGCTACACCTTC. Translated, it gives CASSYRGRGYGYTF.

The chain carries TRBV2 and TRBJ2-3; D gene uncertain. V was cut by 5 bases and J by 2 bases, with 11 bases left in between. Germline-derived CDR1 and CDR2 are SNHLY and FYNNEI. This CDR3 spans 14 amino acids. The CDR3 DNA follows: TGTGCCAGCAGTTTCCGGCCCCCCACAGATACGCAGTATTTT. It specifies CASSFRPPTDTQYF.

The chain's CDR3 is CASSVVAGGTDTQYF. CDR3 nucleotides: TGTGCCAGCAGTGTGGTAGCGGGAGGCACAGATACGCAGTATTTT. This chain links TRBV6-4 with TRBJ2-3; TRBD2 matches at 9 bases. The CDR3 extends over 15 amino acids. Germline trimming cut 4 bases from V and 1 base from J; bases unmatched to any gene: 3. Germline CDR1 and CDR2: MRHNA and SNTAGT.

V and J are TRBV11-3 and TRBJ2-3; possible D gene TRBD2, 6 bases. Germline V lookup: CDR1 SGHNT, CDR2 YENEEA. The CDR3 runs to 14 residues. V shed 2 bases and J shed 0 bases, with 6 bases lying between them. CDR3 nucleotides: TGTGCCAGCAGCTTAAGCGGGAGCACAGATACGCAGTATTTT. Its protein product is CASSLSGSTDTQYF.

Regarding this clone: One base separates it from a far larger clone, so it is likely a read error. This chain uses TRBV5-4 with TRBJ2-7; 7 bases line up with TRBD1. The junction had 8 bases not matched to a gene; V was cut back by 0 bases and J by 5 bases. From germline, CDR1 is SGHNT and CDR2 YYREEE (reference sequence). The CDR3 is 15 amino acids. In DNA, the CDR3 is TGTGCCAGCAGCTTGGCAGCAGGGACAGTCCACGAGCAGTACTTC. Encoded protein: CASSLAAGTVHEQYF.

The rearrangement uses TRBV5-1 and TRBJ1-4, with 7 bases lining up with TRBD1. CDR3 length: 14 amino acids. CDR1 is SGHRS and CDR2 is YFSETQ in the germline V gene. Trimming removed 0 bases from V and 8 bases from J; junction bases left unmatched: 4. CDR3 amino acids: CASSLEGASEKLFF. The DNA of the CDR3 is TGCGCCAGCAGCTTGGAGGGGGCATCGGAAAAACTGTTTTTT. Based on the CDR3 plus reference TRBV5-1 and TRBJ1-4, the full variable domain is KAGVTQTPRYLIKTRGQQVTLSCSPISGHRSVSWYQQTPGQGLQFLFEYFSETQRNKGNFPGRFSGRQFSNSRSEMNVSTLELGDSALYLCASSLEGASEKLFFGSGTQLSVL.

V is TRBV6-1 and J is TRBJ1-1; D is perhaps TRBD1 (5 bases). This CDR3 comprises 14 residues. Germline CDR1 MNHNS, CDR2 SASEGT. V was clipped by 4 bases and J by 5 bases, with 14 bases between them. The CDR3: CASSVQGRGTEAFF. The DNA for the CDR3 is TGTGCCAGCAGTGTCCAGGGCCGGGGGACTGAAGCTTTCTTT.

The chain joins TRBV2 to TRBJ2-1; perhaps D is TRBD1 or TRBD2 (5 bases each). The CDR3 has 19 amino acids. Germline V gives CDR1 SNHLY, CDR2 FYNNEI. Trimming shortened V by 5 bases and J by 0 bases, and 23 bases separated the two germline ends. Here the CDR3 DNA reads TGTGCCAGCAGTATCAACCCTCAAGATCGGGGCAGCTCCTACAATGAGCAGTTCTTC. It specifies CASSINPQDRGSSYNEQFF.

V gene TRBV28 combines with J gene TRBJ1-1; D call uncertain. This CDR3 region has 12 residues. Looked up from germline, CDR1 is MDHEN and CDR2 is SYDVKM. V lost 1 base to trimming and J lost 2 bases, with 2 bases between them. Here the CDR3 reads CASSLSNTEAFF. As DNA, the CDR3 is TGTGCCAGCAGTTTATCAAACACTGAAGCTTTCTTT. Full variable domain (missing parts from reference TRBV28 and TRBJ1-1): DVKVTQSSRYLVKRTGEKVFLECVQDMDHENMFWYRQDPGLGLRLIYFSYDVKMKEKGDIPEGYSVSREKKERFSLILESASTNQTSMYLCASSLSNTEAFFGQGTRLTVV.

The sample holds a few counts of this clone. This chain connects TRBV4-1 to TRBJ1-6; D is possibly TRBD1 (5 bases). This CDR3 spans 16 amino acids. V was pared by 4 bases and J by 10 bases, with 20 bases between. The V gene's germline CDR1 is MGHRA and CDR2 YSYEKL. The CDR3 region has the DNA TGCGCCAGCAGCCCCCGATCGGGGGGATTAAGCTCACCCCTCCACTTT. This sequence encodes CASSPRSGGLSSPLHF.